This TCR beta chain is drawn from a study of molecular identifiers for immune sequencing clone quantification. Study-level results: Whereas naive cells kept under 1% of molecules in clones above 20 RNA copies, such clones held over 97% in effectors. Highly expanded clone sizes could end up underestimated if a barcode were shared by identical TCR molecules.

A CD8+CD4-CCR7+CD45RA+ phenotype served as the sorting definition for naive CD8 T cells. Germline V gives CDR1 SGHDN, CDR2 FVKESK. The V segment lost 2 bases and the J segment 3 bases; nucleotides outside the gene matches: 7. CDR3 length: 16 residues. This clonotype was detected ten times or more. Its antigen is currently unknown. TCRdb passed the PCR reads through MiXCR, listing each CDR3 protein once. The table shows some 320,000 distinct CDR3 sequences, with 20% to 25% occurring only once. Material for sequencing was naive CD8+ T cells from blood, with Jurkat cell RNA spiked in. Specified subset: FACS-sorted CD8+CD4-CCR7+CD45RA+ naive T cells. The rearrangement joins TRBV14 to TRBJ2-5, with TRBD1 identical over 9 bases. The receptor comes from a human donor in good health. Some libraries in this study had Jurkat cell RNA spiked in. For the CDR3, the DNA is TGTGCCAGCAGCCAACACTTCCGGACAGGGGAAGAGACCCAGTACTTC. It is translated as CASSQHFRTGEETQYF.